A single sample gave rise to the 14 T cell receptor beta chains below, sequenced in a study of OX40 agonist ivuxolimab in advanced cancers. Using immunoSEQ multiplex PCR, the repertoire was profiled, and TCRdb retains in-frame clones only, with some absent. The sample includes roughly 28,000 clones, roughly 80% seen only once; the top ten take under 25%. The sequences come from CD4+ or CD8+ T cells sorted from blood, collected in a trial of the OX40 agonist ivuxolimab. Every receptor here comes from an adult with an advanced solid tumor such as melanoma, head and neck, liver or kidney cancer.

This chain links TRBV19 with TRBJ1-1; D ambiguous. Germline V gene lookup returns CDR1 LNHDA and CDR2 SQIVND (reference sequence). With 6 bases removed from V and 1 base from J, the gap between germline ends came to 15 bases. The CDR3 is made up of 15 amino acids. CDR3: CASSPEWSKNTEAFF. The CDR3, as DNA: TGTGCCAGTAGCCCCGAATGGAGTAAGAACACTGAAGCTTTCTTT.

V usage is TRBV30 and J usage is TRBJ1-5, with 7 bases identical to TRBD1. The junction had 3 bases not matched to a gene; V was cut back by 5 bases and J by 2 bases. The CDR3 spans 13 residues. The germline V gene encodes CDR1 GTSNPN and CDR2 SVGIG (reference sequence). CDR3 bases: TGTGCCTGGGCGGGGACAGGCAATCAGCCCCAGCATTTT. Its protein is CAWAGTGNQPQHF.

V is TRBV9 and J is TRBJ2-2; D gene unclear. The CDR3 has 14 amino acids. Germline CDR1 and CDR2: SGDLS and YYNGEE. V gave up 0 bases and J gave up 1 base, with 4 bases separating them. The CDR3 DNA follows: TGTGCCAGCAGCGTAGCAATGAACACCGGGGAGCTGTTTTTT. Its translation: CASSVAMNTGELFF.

The chain recombines TRBV7-9 with TRBJ2-6; D not certain. V lost 6 bases and J lost 0, with 6 bases in between. The CDR3 covers 14 residues. In germline, CDR1 is SEHNR, CDR2 FQNEAQ (reference sequence). The DNA for the CDR3 is TGTGCCAGCAGGGATGGCTCTGGGGCCAACGTCCTGACTTTC. Its translation: CASRDGSGANVLTF.

This clone was seen a few times. This chain uses TRBV2 with TRBJ2-7; no firm D call. The CDR3 totals 14 residues. Germline CDR1 and CDR2: SNHLY and FYNNEI. Trimming cost V 6 bases and J 0 bases, with 12 bases left between them. The CDR3 loop reads CASSRGPSSYEQYF. CDR3 DNA: TGTGCCAGCAGCCGAGGACCTAGCTCCTACGAGCAGTACTTC.

The CDR3 DNA sequence: TGTGCCAGCAGCGAGACAGGGCGCGATGAGCAGTTCTTC. Its translation is CASSETGRDEQFF. This sequence joins TRBV6-1 and TRBJ2-1; 7 bases fit TRBD1. V was clipped by 6 bases and J by 8 bases; unmatched bases: 7. The V gene's germline CDR1 is MNHNS and CDR2 SASEGT. There are 13 residues in the CDR3.

The V gene is TRBV5-6, the J gene TRBJ1-5; 7 nucleotides agree with TRBD1. CDR1 is SGHDT and CDR2 is YYEEEE in the germline V gene. Germline trimming cut 4 bases from V and 0 bases from J; bases unmatched to any gene: 7. This CDR3 region has 16 residues. CDR3 DNA: TGTGCCAGCAGCAAGGGACAGAGTTATAGCAATCAGCCCCAGCATTTT. Amino acids: CASSKGQSYSNQPQHF.

This chain connects TRBV6-4 to TRBJ2-1, with 7 nucleotides matching TRBD2. The junction had 7 bases not matched to a gene; V was cut back by 2 bases and J by 6 bases. CDR3 length equals 15 residues. CDR1 and CDR2 from the germline V gene are MRHNA and SNTAGT. The DNA of the CDR3 is TGTGCCAGCAGTGACACGGATGGCGGGAGCAATGAGCAGTTCTTC. This encodes CASSDTDGGSNEQFF.

CDR3 in amino acids: CASSFGQLGSYEQYF. CDR3 sequence (DNA): TGTGCCAGCAGCTTCGGACAGCTTGGCTCCTACGAGCAGTACTTC. This chain links TRBV13 with TRBJ2-7, with a tentative D call TRBD1 (6 bases). The CDR3 totals 15 residues. Germline V lookup: CDR1 PRHDT, CDR2 FYEKMQ (reference sequence). Trimming left V 3 bases short and J 0 bases short, with 12 bases between.

In regard to this clone: The sample has other DNA sequences that encode this CDR3 too. The CDR3 is CASSHYNEQFF. For the CDR3, the DNA is TGTGCCAGCAGCCACTACAATGAGCAGTTCTTC. The chain joins TRBV4-2 to TRBJ2-1, with D unresolved. This CDR3 has 11 amino acids. The V end was cut by 3 bases, the J end by 3 bases, with 0 bases between. Looked up from germline, CDR1 is LGHNA and CDR2 is YNFKEQ.

V usage is TRBV2 and J usage is TRBJ2-7; the match to TRBD1 covers 8 bases. J was trimmed by 5 bases and V by 10 bases; bases with no gene match: 13. This CDR3 region has 14 residues. Germline CDR1 and CDR2: SNHLY and FYNNEI. CDR3 DNA: TGTGCCATTCCTAGGACAGGGTCGGTCGACGAGCAGTACTTC. Translating it yields CAIPRTGSVDEQYF.

The chain carries TRBV28 and TRBJ1-1; weak D call: TRBD1 (6 bases). CDR1 is MDHEN, CDR2 SYDVKM, per germline. Trimming cost V 6 bases and J 5 bases, with 16 bases left between them. This CDR3 comprises 14 residues. CDR3: CASRVDRTGTEAFF. In DNA, the CDR3 is TGTGCCAGCAGAGTCGACAGGACCGGGACTGAAGCTTTCTTT.

This clone is labeled as medium-sized. This chain uses TRBV27 with TRBJ2-7; 12 bases map to TRBD1. The germline V gene encodes CDR1 MNHEY and CDR2 SMNVEV (reference sequence). This CDR3 is 13 amino acids long. The V segment lost 7 bases and the J segment 6 bases; nucleotides outside the gene matches: 4. The CDR3, as DNA: TGTGCCAGCACTGGGACAGGGGGCGCCGAGCAGTACTTC. Translating it yields CASTGTGGAEQYF.

J is TRBJ2-7 and V is TRBV4-1, with 7 bases identical to TRBD1. This CDR3 comprises 17 residues. Germline lookup yields CDR1 MGHRA and CDR2 YSYEKL. V was pared by 3 bases and J by 2 bases, with 13 bases of the junction left unmatched. The DNA of the CDR3 is TGCGCCAGCAGCCACTTTCCGCCGGGACAGACAGCCTACGAGCAGTACTTC. It specifies CASSHFPPGQTAYEQYF.